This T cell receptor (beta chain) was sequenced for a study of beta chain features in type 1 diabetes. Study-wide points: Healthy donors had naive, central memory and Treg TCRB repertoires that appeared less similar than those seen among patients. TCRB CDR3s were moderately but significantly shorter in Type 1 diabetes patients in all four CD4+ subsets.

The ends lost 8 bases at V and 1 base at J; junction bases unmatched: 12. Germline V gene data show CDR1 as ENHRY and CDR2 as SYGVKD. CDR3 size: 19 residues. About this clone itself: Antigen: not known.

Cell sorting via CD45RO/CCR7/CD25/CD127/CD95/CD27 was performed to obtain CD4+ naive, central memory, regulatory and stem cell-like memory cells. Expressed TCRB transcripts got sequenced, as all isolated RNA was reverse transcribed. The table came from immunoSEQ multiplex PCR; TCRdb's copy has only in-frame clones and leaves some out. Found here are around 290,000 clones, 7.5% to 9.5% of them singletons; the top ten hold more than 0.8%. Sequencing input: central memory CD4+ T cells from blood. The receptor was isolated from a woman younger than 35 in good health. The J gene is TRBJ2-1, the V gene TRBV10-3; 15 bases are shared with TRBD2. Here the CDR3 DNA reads TGTGCCATCCGTCCTGGACTAGCGGGAGGGCCGGTTTCCTACAATGAGCAGTTCTTC. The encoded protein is CAIRPGLAGGPVSYNEQFF.